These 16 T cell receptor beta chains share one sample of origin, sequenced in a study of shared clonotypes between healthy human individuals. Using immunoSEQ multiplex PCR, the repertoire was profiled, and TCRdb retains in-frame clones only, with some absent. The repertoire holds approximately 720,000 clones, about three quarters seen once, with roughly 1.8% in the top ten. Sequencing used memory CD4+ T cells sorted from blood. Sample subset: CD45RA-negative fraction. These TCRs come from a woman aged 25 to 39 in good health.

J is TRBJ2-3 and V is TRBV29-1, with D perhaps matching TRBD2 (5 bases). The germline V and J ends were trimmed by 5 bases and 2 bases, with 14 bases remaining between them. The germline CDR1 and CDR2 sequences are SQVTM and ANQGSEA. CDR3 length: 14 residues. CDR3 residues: CSVPSSGTTDTQYF. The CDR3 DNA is TGCAGCGTTCCCTCAAGCGGAACCACAGATACGCAGTATTTT.

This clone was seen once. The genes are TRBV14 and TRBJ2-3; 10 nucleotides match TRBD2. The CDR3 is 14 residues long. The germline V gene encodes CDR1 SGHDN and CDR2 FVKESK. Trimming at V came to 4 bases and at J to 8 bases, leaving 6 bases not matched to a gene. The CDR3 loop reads CASSPGLAVGTQYF. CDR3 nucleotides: TGTGCCAGCAGCCCAGGACTAGCGGTGGGTACGCAGTATTTT.

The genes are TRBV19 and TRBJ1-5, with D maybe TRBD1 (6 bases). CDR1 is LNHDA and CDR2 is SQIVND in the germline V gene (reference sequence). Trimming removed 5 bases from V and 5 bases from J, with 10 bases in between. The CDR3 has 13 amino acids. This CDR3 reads CASSLDRYQPQHF. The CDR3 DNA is TGTGCCAGTAGTTTGGACAGATATCAGCCCCAGCATTTT.

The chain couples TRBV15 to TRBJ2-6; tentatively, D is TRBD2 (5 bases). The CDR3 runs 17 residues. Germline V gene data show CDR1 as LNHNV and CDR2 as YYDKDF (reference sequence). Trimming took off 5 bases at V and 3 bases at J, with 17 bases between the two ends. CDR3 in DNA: TGTGCCACCAGCCTACGTCCGAGGGCTGGTGGGGCCAACGTCCTGACTTTC. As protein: CATSLRPRAGGANVLTF.

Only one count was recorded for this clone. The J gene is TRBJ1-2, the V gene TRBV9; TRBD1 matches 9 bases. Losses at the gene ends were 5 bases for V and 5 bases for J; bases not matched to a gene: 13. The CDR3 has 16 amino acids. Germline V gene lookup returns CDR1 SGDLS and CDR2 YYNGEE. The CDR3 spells CASRQTPDRGPYGYTF. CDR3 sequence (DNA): TGTGCCAGCAGACAAACGCCGGACAGGGGCCCGTATGGCTACACCTTC.

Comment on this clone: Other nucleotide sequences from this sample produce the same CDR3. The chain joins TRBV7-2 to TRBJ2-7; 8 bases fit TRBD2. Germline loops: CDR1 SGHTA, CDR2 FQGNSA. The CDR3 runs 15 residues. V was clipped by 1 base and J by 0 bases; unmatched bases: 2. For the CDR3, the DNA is TGTGCCAGCAGCTTAGTGGCGGGAGGCTCCTACGAGCAGTACTTC. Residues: CASSLVAGGSYEQYF.

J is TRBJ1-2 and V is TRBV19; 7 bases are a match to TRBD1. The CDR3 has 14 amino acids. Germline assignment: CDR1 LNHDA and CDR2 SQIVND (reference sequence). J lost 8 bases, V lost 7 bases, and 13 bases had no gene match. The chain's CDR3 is CASTRTGEFLGYTF. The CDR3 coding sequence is TGTGCCAGTACTCGGACAGGCGAGTTCTTGGGCTACACCTTC.

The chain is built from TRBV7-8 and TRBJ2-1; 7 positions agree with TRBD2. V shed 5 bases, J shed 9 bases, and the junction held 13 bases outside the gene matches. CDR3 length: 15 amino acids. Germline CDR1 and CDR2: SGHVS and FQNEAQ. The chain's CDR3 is CASSRQGGRLGEQFF. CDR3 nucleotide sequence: TGTGCCAGCAGCCGTCAGGGCGGGAGATTAGGTGAGCAGTTCTTC.

The chain's CDR3 is CATRNRVSYNSPLHF. CDR3 DNA sequence: TGTGCCACCCGAAACAGGGTATCCTATAATTCACCCCTCCACTTT. This chain joins TRBV30 and TRBJ1-6; D is perhaps TRBD1 (6 bases). V was shortened by 8 bases and J by 1 base, with 15 bases between the two germline ends. The CDR3 is 15 residues long. The germline gives CDR1 GTSNPN, CDR2 SVGIG (reference sequence).

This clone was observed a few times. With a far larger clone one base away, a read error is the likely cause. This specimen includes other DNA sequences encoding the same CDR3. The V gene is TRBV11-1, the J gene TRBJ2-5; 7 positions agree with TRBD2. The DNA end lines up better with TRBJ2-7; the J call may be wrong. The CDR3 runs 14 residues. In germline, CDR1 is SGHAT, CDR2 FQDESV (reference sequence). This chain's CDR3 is CASSLQRDSYEQYF. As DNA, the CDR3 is TGTGCCAGCAGCTTACAGCGGGACTCCTACGAGCAGTACTTC.

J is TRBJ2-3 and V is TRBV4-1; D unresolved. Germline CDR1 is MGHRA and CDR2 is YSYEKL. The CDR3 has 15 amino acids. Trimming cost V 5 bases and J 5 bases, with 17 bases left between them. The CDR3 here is CASSARTGPGDTQYF. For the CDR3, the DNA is TGCGCCAGCAGCGCCCGGACGGGTCCCGGAGATACGCAGTATTTT.

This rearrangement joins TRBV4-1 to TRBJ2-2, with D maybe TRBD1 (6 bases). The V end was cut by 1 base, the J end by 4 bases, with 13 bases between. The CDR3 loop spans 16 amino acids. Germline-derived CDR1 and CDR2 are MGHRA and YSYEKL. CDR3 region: CASSQVIRGSTGELFF. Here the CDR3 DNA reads TGCGCCAGCAGCCAAGTCATCAGGGGCAGCACCGGGGAGCTGTTTTTT.

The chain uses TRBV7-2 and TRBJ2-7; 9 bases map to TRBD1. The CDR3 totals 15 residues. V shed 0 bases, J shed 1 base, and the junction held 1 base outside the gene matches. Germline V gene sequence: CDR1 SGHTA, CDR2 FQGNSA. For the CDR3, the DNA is TGTGCCAGCAGCTTAGCCGGGACAGGGTCCTACGAGCAGTACTTC. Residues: CASSLAGTGSYEQYF.

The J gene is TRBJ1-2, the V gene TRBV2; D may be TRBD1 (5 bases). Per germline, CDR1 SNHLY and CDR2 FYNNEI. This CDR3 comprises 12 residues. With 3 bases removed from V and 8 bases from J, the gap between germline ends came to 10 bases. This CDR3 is CASSDRVGGYTF. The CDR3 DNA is TGTGCCAGCAGTGACAGGGTAGGCGGCTACACCTTC.

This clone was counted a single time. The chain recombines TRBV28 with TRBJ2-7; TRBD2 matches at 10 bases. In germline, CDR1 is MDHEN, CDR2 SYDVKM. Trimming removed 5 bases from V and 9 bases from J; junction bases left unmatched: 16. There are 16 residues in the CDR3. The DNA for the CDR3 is TGTGCCAGCAGTCCGACCGTCCTAGCGGGGGCGGGGGGGCAGTACTTC. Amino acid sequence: CASSPTVLAGAGGQYF.

The CDR3 loop reads CASSFSGSGANVLTF. DNA of the CDR3: TGTGCCAGCAGCTTTTCAGGCTCTGGGGCCAACGTCCTGACTTTC. The chain joins TRBV7-6 to TRBJ2-6, with D uncertain. Trimming took 3 bases from V and 0 from J, leaving 6 bases between them. CDR1 and CDR2 from the germline V gene are SGHVS and FNYEAQ. The CDR3 sequence is 15 residues long.